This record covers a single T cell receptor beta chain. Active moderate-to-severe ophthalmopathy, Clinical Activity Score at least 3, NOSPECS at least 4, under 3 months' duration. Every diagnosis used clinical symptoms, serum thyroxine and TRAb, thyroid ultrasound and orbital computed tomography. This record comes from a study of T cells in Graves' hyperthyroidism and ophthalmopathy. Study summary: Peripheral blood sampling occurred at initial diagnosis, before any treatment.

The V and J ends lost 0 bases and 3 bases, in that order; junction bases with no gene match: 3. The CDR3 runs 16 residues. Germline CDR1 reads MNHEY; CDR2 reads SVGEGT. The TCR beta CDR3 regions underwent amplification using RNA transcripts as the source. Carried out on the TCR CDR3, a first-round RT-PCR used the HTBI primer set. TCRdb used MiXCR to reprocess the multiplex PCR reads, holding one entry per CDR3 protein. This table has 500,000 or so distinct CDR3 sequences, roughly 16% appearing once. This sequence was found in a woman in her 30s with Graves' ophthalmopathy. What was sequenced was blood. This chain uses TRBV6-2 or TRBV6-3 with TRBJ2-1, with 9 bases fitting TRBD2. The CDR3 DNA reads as TGTGCCAGCAGTTACTCTACTAGCGGGCACTACAATGAGCAGTTCTTC. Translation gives CASSYSTSGHYNEQFF.